Each of the 9 T cell receptor beta chains below was sequenced from the same sample in a study of identical twins. TCRdb redid the calling of the 5' RACE reads with MiXCR, one entry per CDR3 protein. Of about 810,000 distinct CDR3 sequences in the sample, roughly an eighth were seen once. The sample was also reused in another study, on yellow fever vaccine responses in identical twins.

Source material: PBMCs. The receptors were sampled from a woman aged 18-30 years in good health.

This clonotype was counted only a few times. The chain recombines TRBV4-1 with TRBJ2-3, with a weak D call TRBD2 (7 bases). V lost 3 bases and J 3 bases, leaving 16 bases between the germline ends. CDR3 length: 16 amino acids. Germline V gene sequence: CDR1 MGHRA, CDR2 YSYEKL. The CDR3 here is CASSQGGADGTDTQYF. CDR3 nucleotide sequence: TGCGCCAGCAGCCAGGGGGGGGCTGACGGGACAGATACGCAGTATTTT.

The rearrangement uses TRBV12-3 or TRBV12-4 and TRBJ2-2, with a possible D match to TRBD2 (6 bases). The CDR3 is made up of 17 amino acids. Trimming took 0 bases from V and 6 from J, leaving 17 bases between them. CDR3 sequence: CASSLAGGSREAGELFF. In DNA, the CDR3 is TGTGCCAGCAGTTTAGCGGGAGGTTCCAGGGAGGCCGGGGAGCTGTTTTTT.

Only a few counts were recorded for this clonotype. This chain joins TRBV5-1 and TRBJ2-4; maybe TRBD1 (5 bases). The CDR3 totals 16 residues. With 2 bases removed from V and 0 bases from J, the gap between germline ends came to 12 bases. Germline V gene lookup returns CDR1 SGHRS and CDR2 YFSETQ. CDR3 in DNA: TGCGCCAGCAGCTTCGACCAGGGAATAGCCAAAAACATTCAGTACTTC. Encoded protein: CASSFDQGIAKNIQYF.

This clonotype was detected only a few times. This chain connects TRBV9 to TRBJ2-1; 8 nucleotides agree with TRBD2. This CDR3 has 16 amino acids. Germline CDR1 SGDLS, CDR2 YYNGEE. With V trimmed by 4 bases and J by 2 bases, 8 bases remained unmatched. CDR3 region: CASSPTLLAAYNEQFF. Written as DNA, the CDR3 is TGTGCCAGCAGCCCAACCTTACTAGCGGCCTACAATGAGCAGTTCTTC.

This clonotype was detected ten times or more. The chain links TRBV5-1 to TRBJ2-1; the match to TRBD2 covers 7 bases. V lost 2 bases, J lost 9 bases, and 11 bases stayed unmatched. The CDR3 consists of 15 residues. Germline values: CDR1 SGHRS, CDR2 YFSETQ. The CDR3 reads CASSLEGGSWREQFF. CDR3 coding DNA: TGCGCCAGCAGCTTAGAGGGCGGGAGCTGGCGTGAGCAGTTCTTC.

This clonotype has a handful of counts. This chain joins TRBV27 and TRBJ1-4, with no clear D. Trimming removed 6 bases at V and 7 bases at J, with 9 bases between. This CDR3 is built from 12 residues. In germline, CDR1 is MNHEY, CDR2 SMNVEV (reference sequence). Here the CDR3 reads CASRSTAEKLFF. The CDR3 DNA reads TGTGCCAGCAGATCAACGGCTGAAAAACTGTTTTTT.

J is TRBJ2-1 and V is TRBV20-1; 8 bases line up with TRBD2. CDR1 and CDR2 (germline): DFQATT, SNEGSKA (reference sequence). The CDR3 is 18 residues long. This CDR3 is CSAPGGRADPGLYNEQFF. CDR3 coding DNA: TGCAGCGCCCCGGGAGGGAGGGCCGATCCCGGATTATACAATGAGCAGTTCTTC.

V is TRBV4-2 and J is TRBJ2-7, with 13 bases fitting TRBD2. CDR1 and CDR2 from the germline V gene are LGHNA and YNFKEQ. V was clipped by 2 bases and J by 7 bases; unmatched bases: 11. The CDR3 is 17 residues long. Written as DNA, the CDR3 is TGTGCCAGCAGCCAACTTAAACTAGCGGGAGGGCCGTTGGAGCAGTACTTC. Protein sequence: CASSQLKLAGGPLEQYF.

The chain combines TRBV4-1 with TRBJ2-3; tentatively, D is TRBD2 (6 bases). The CDR3 is made up of 18 amino acids. Germline CDR1 MGHRA, CDR2 YSYEKL. Trimming shortened V by 3 bases and J by 4 bases, and 23 bases separated the two germline ends. The CDR3 region is CASSHAPRERRGADTQYF. The CDR3 nucleotides are TGCGCCAGCAGCCACGCCCCCCGGGAGCGGAGAGGGGCAGATACGCAGTATTTT.